This T cell receptor beta chain appears in the sequencing data of a study of cytomegalovirus exposure and HLA in healthy donors. As for the study in general: Tens of millions of unique TCRs, all from HLA-typed donors, were included in an early release of the data. Of the donors genotyped, approximately 400 in all, around 76% fell in the Caucasian-associated ancestry cluster.

In this sample, this clone turned up once. The PCR had 60 Vbeta and 13 Jbeta primers. Measured with immunoSEQ multiplex PCR; TCRdb has only the in-frame clones, and not every one. The sample lists roughly 93,000 clones, about 80% occurring once. The donors were healthy bone marrow donors. Nominally healthy donors were sampled, though unrecorded immune exposures were likely. This TCR was sampled from a man aged 25 to 45 in good health and CMV-seronegative. Sequencing was performed on PBMCs.

This chain's CDR3 is CSVSWGVTDTQYF. The CDR3 nucleotides are TGCAGCGTTTCATGGGGAGTCACAGATACGCAGTATTTT. This chain uses TRBV29-1 with TRBJ2-3, with D maybe TRBD2 (5 bases). Germline-derived CDR1 and CDR2 are SQVTM and ANQGSEA. V was clipped by 5 bases and J by 2 bases, with 11 bases between them. CDR3 length: 13 residues.